The next 5 T cell receptor beta chains were all read from a single sample in a study of cytomegalovirus exposure and HLA in healthy donors. With 60 Vbeta and 13 Jbeta primers, the PCR was carried out. The method was immunoSEQ multiplex PCR; TCRdb's version includes in-frame clones alone and lacks a portion of them. This table has 95,000 or so clones, approximately 80% appearing once. The sequenced material came from PBMCs. All receptors come from a woman in her 70s in good health and CMV-seropositive.

V usage is TRBV27 and J usage is TRBJ2-5; 8 bases map to TRBD2. The J call is uncertain, as TRBJ2-7 better fits the DNA end. CDR3 length: 16 amino acids. Germline CDR1 and CDR2: MNHEY and SMNVEV (reference sequence). The chain's CDR3 is CASNPGGPIYAYEQYF. In DNA form, the CDR3 reads TGTGCCAGCAACCCGGGAGGGCCTATATACGCCTACGAGCAGTACTTC.

This clone was seen a handful of times. CDR3 sequence reads: CAISQVPRYNEQFF. In nucleotides, the CDR3 is TGTGCCATCAGCCAGGTCCCGAGATACAATGAGCAGTTCTTC. V and J are TRBV10-3 and TRBJ2-1; D not resolved. The ends were cut back, 6 bases at V and 4 bases at J, with 13 bases in the middle. Germline loops: CDR1 ENHRY, CDR2 SYGVKD. This CDR3 spans 14 amino acids.

The chain couples TRBV30 to TRBJ2-1; TRBD2 might be the D (6 bases). V shed 2 bases and J shed 5 bases, with 13 bases lying between them. Germline CDR1 GTSNPN, CDR2 SVGIG (reference sequence). This CDR3 spans 14 amino acids. CDR3 in amino acids: CAWSRRDLHNEQFF. The DNA of the CDR3 is TGTGCCTGGAGTCGAAGGGACTTACACAATGAGCAGTTCTTC.

The chain couples TRBV19 to TRBJ2-5, with D possibly TRBD1 on 5 matching bases. V was cut by 0 bases and J by 11 bases, with 13 bases left in between. The CDR3 is made up of 13 amino acids. The germline V gene has CDR1 LNHDA and CDR2 SQIVND (reference sequence). CDR3 bases: TGTGCCAGTAGTATAGATACCAGGGCGGAGCAGTACTTC. Its translation: CASSIDTRAEQYF.

The rearrangement joins TRBV5-1 to TRBJ2-7; 8 bases agree with TRBD2. This CDR3 contains 14 residues. CDR1 is SGHRS, CDR2 YFSETQ, per germline. Trimming took 3 bases from V and 4 from J; bases not matched to a gene: 6. The CDR3 reads CASSSQGLAYEQYF. The CDR3 nucleotides read TGCGCCAGCAGCTCCCAAGGACTAGCATACGAGCAGTACTTC.